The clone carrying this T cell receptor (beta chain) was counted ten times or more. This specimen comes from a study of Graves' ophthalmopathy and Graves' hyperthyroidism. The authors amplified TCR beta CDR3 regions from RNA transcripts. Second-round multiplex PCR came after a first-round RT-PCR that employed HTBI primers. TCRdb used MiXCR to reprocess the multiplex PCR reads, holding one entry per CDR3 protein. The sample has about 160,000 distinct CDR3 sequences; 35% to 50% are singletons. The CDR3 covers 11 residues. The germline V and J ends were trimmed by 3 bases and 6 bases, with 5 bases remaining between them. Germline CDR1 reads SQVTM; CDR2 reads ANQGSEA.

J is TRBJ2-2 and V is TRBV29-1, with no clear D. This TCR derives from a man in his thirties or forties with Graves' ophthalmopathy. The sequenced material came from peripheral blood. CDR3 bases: TGCAGCGTTGAGGTGGCCGGGGAGCTGTTTTTT. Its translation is CSVEVAGELFF.